This TCR beta chain was captured in a study of regulatory T cells in long-lasting Graves disease. The TCR beta library used iRepertoire HTBI primers with Arm-PCR amplification of CDR3. Using its own MiXCR run on the multiplex PCR reads, TCRdb lists one record per CDR3 protein. The repertoire includes 350,000 to 450,000 distinct CDR3 sequences, over 14% of them detected once, and approximately 7.6% sits in the top ten. V was clipped by 2 bases and J by 10 bases, with 18 bases between them. The germline gives CDR1 MGHRA, CDR2 YSYEKL. This CDR3 region has 14 residues. Stated time point: newly diagnosed GD, antithyroid drugs for less than 3 months. The TCR library was prepared using RNA isolated from PBMCs. Separately, the same data were catalogued under a study of T cells in Graves' hyperthyroidism and ophthalmopathy. This second study says: In the first-round RT-PCR of the TCR CDR3, the HTBI primer set was used.

This clonotype originated in a woman between 40 and 50 years old with Graves disease. The chain combines TRBV4-1 with TRBJ2-7, with D tentatively TRBD1 (6 bases). This specimen consisted of peripheral blood mononuclear cells (PBMCs), obtained at new diagnosis, from a patient treated with antithyroid drugs. CDR3 nucleotide sequence: TGCGCCAGCAGCCAACCCCCACAGGGTTCCCCCCAGTACTTC. It encodes CASSQPPQGSPQYF.